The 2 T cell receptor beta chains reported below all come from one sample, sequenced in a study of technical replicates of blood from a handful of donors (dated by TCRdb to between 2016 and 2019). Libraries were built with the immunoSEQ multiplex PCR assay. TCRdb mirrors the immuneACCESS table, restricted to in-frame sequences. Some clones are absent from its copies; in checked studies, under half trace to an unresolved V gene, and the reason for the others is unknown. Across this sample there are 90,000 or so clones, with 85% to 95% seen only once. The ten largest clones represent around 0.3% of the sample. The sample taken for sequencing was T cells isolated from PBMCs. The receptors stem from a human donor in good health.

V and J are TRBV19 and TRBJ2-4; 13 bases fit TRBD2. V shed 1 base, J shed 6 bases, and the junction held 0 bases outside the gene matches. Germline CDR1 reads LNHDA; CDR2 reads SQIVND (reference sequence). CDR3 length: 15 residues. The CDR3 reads CASSIGTSGRNIQYF. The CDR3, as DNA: TGTGCCAGTAGTATAGGGACTAGCGGGAGAAACATTCAGTACTTC.

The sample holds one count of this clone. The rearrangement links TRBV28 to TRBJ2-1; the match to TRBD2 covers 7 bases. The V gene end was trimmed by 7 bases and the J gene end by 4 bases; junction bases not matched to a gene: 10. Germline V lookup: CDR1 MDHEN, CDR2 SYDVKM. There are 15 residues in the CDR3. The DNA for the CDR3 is TGTGCCAGCACCATTCTAGCGGAAGCTTACAATGAGCAGTTCTTC. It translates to CASTILAEAYNEQFF.